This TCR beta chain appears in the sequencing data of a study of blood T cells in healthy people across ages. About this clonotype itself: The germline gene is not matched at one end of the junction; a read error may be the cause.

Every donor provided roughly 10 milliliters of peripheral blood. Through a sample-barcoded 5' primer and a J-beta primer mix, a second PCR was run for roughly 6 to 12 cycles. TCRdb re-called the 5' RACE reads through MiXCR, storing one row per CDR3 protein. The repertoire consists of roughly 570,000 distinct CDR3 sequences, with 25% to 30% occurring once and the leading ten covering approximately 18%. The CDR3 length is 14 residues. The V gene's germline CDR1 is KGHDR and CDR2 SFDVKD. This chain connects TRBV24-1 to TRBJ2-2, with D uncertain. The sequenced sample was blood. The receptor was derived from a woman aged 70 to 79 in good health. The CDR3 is CATSDLGNIGELFF. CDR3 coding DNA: TGTGCCACCAGTGATTTGGGGAACATCGGGGAGCTGTTTTTT.